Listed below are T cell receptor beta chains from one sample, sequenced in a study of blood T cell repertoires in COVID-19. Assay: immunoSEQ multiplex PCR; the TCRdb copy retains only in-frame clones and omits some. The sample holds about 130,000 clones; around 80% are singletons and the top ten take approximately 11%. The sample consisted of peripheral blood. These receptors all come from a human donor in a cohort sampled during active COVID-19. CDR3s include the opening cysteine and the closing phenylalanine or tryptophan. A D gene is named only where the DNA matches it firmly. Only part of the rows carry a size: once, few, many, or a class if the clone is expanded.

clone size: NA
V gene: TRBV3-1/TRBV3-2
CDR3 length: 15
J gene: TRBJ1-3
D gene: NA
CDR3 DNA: TGTGCCAGCAGCCAAGATTCCGGGACAAAAAACACCATATATTTT
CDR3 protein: CASSQDSGTKNTIYF

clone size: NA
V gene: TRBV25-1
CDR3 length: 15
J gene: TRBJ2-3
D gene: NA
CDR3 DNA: TGTGCCAGCTCAAGTGGGGGGTCTAGCACAGATACGCAGTATTTT
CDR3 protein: CASSSGGSSTDTQYF

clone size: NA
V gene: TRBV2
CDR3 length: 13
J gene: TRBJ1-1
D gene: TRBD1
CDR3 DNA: TGTGCCAGCAGTCTGGAAGGGGGCGAGAGAGCTTTCTTT
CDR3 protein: CASSLEGGERAFF

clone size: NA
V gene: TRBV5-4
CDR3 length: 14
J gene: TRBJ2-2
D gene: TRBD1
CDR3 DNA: TGTGCCAGCTCCGGGACAGCGAACACCGGGGAGCTGTTTTTT
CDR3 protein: CASSGTANTGELFF

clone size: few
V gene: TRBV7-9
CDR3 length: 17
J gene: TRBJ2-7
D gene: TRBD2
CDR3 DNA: TGTGCCAGCAGCTCCACCGCGGGGGGGCTCAATATGCACGAGCAGTACTTC
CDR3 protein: CASSSTAGGLNMHEQYF

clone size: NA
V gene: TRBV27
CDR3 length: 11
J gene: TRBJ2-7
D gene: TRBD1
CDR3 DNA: TGTGCCAGGGCCCAGGGGGTCGAGCAGTACTTC
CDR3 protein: CARAQGVEQYF

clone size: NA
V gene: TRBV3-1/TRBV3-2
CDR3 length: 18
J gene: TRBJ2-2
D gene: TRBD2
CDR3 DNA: TGTGCCAGCAGCCGTCGAAGGGCGGGGGTCCTGAACACCGGGGAGCTGTTTTTT
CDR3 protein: CASSRRRAGVLNTGELFF

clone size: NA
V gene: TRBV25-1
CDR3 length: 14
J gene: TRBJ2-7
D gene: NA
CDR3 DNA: TGTGCCAGCAGTGAATTCCAGGGGTCATACGAGCAGTACTTC
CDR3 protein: CASSEFQGSYEQYF

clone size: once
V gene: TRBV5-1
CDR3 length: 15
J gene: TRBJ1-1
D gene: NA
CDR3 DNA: TGCGCCAGCAGCCCTCAGGACAGAGTGAACACTGAAGCTTTCTTT
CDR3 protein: CASSPQDRVNTEAFF

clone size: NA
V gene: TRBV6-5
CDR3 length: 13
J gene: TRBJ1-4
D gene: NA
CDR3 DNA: TGTGCCAGCAGTTACTCGTACGGTGAAAAACTGTTTTTT
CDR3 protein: CASSYSYGEKLFF

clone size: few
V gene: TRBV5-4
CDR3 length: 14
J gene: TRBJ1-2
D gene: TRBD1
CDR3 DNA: TGTGCCAGCAGCCTGACAGGGGGCGCGGATGGCTACACCTTC
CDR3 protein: CASSLTGGADGYTF

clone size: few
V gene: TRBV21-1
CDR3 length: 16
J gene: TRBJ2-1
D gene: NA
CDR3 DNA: TGTGCCAGCAGCAAAAAGCGACTAGCGGGGGAAGATGAGCAGTTCTTC
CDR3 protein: CASSKKRLAGEDEQFF

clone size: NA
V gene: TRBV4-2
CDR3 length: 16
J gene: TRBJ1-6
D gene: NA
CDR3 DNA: TGTGCCAGCAGCTCCGCCGGGGGGCCTGATAATTCACCCCTCCACTTT
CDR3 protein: CASSSAGGPDNSPLHF

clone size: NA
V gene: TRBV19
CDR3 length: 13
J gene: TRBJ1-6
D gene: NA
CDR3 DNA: TGTGCCAGTACGGGGACGGGGGGTTCACCCCTCCACTTT
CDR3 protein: CASTGTGGSPLHF

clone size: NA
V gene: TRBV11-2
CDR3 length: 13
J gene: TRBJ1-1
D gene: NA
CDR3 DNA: TGTGCCAGCAGCTTAGATCAGGGTCTGGGAGCTTTCTTT
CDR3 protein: CASSLDQGLGAFF

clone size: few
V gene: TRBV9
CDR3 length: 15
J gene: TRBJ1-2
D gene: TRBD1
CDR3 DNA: TGTGCCAGCAGCGCCCGACAGGGCCTTAACTATGGCTACACCTTC
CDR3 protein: CASSARQGLNYGYTF

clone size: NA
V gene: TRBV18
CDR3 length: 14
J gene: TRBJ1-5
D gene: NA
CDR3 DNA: TGTGCCAGCTCACCTTCATCTAGCAATCAGCCCCAGCATTTT
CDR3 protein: CASSPSSSNQPQHF

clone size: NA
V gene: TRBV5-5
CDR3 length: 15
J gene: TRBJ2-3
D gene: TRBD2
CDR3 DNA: TGTGCCAGCAGGGCTTTGAGCGGGGGCGCAGATACGCAGTATTTT
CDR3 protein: CASRALSGGADTQYF

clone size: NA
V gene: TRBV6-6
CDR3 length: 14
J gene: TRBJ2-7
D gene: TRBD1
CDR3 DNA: TGTGCCAGCAGTGGGGGACAGGGGTCCTACGAGCAGTACTTC
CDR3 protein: CASSGGQGSYEQYF

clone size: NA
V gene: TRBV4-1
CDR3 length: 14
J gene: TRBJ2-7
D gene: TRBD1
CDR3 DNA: TGCGCCAGCAGCACCGGGACAGGGGACTACGAGCAGTACTTC
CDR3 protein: CASSTGTGDYEQYF

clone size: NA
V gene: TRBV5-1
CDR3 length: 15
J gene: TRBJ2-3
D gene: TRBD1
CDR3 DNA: TGCGCCAGCAGTTGGGACAGGAGTAGCACAGATACGCAGTATTTT
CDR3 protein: CASSWDRSSTDTQYF

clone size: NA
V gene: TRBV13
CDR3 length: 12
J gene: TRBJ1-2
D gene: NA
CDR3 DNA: TGTGCCAGCAGCTTAGGCCGGGGTGGCTACACCTTC
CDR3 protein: CASSLGRGGYTF

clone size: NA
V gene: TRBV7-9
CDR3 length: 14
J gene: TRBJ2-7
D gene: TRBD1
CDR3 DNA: TGTGCCAGCAGCTCAGGGGGCGAAGCATACGAGCAGTACTTC
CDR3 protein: CASSSGGEAYEQYF

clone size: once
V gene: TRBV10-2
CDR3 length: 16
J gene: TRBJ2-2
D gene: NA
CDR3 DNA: TGCGCCAGCAGTGACCTCGACAGGTTGAACACCGGGGAGCTGTTTTTT
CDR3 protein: CASSDLDRLNTGELFF

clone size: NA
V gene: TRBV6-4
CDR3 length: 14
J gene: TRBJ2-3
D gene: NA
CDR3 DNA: TGTGCCAGCAGTGCCATCGGGCAGCGGGATACGCAGTATTTT
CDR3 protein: CASSAIGQRDTQYF

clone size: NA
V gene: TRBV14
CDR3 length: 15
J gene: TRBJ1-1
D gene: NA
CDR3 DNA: TGTGCCAGCGGCCACGATCTACGATGGAACACTGAAGCTTTCTTT
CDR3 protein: CASGHDLRWNTEAFF

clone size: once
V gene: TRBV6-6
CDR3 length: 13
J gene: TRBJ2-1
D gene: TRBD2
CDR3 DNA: TGTGCCACCGCGGGGGGGGGATACAATGAGCAGTTCTTC
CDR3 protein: CATAGGGYNEQFF

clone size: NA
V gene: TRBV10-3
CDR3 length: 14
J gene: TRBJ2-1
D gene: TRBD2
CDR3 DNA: TGTGCCATCAGACTAGCGGGGGAAAACAATGAGCAGTTCTTC
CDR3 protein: CAIRLAGENNEQFF

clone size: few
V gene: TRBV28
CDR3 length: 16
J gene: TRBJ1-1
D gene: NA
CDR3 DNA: TGTGCCAGCAGTACCTTACCGTCCCGGACAGATAACTTAGCTTTCTTT
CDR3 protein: CASSTLPSRTDNLAFF

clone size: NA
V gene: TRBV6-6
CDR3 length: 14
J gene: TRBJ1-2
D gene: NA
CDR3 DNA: TGTGCCAGCAGTTACGGGCAGGGCAACTATGGCTACACCTTC
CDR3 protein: CASSYGQGNYGYTF

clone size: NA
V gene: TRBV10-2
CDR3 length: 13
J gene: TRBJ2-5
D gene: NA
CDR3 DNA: TGCGCCAGCAGTGAGTACAGTCAAGAGACCCAGTACTTC
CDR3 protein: CASSEYSQETQYF

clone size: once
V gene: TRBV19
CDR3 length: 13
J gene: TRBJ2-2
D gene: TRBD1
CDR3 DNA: TGTGCCAGTAGTAGACAGGGGGCCGGGGAGCTGTTTTTT
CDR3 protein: CASSRQGAGELFF

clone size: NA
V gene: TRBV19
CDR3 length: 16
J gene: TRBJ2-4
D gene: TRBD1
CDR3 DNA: TGTGCCAGTAGTCGACAGGGGTCCCTAGTCAAAAACATTCAGTACTTC
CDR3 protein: CASSRQGSLVKNIQYF

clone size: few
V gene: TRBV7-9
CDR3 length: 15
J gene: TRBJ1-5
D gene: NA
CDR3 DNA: TGTGCCAGCAGCTTGGGCAGGGGTAGCAATCAGCCCCAGCATTTT
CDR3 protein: CASSLGRGSNQPQHF

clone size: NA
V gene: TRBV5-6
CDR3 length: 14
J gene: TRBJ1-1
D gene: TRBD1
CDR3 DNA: TGTGCCAGCAGCAATCGACAGGGGAAAAACGGGGCTTTCTTT
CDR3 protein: CASSNRQGKNGAFF

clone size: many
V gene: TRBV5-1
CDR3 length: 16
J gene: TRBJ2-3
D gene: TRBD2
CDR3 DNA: TGCGCCAGCAGCCTGACTAGCGGGGGAACTACAGATACGCAGTATTTT
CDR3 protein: CASSLTSGGTTDTQYF

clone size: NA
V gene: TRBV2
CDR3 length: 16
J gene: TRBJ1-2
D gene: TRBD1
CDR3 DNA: TGTGCCAGCAGCGACGACAGGGGGCCTTCTTTCTATGGCTACACCTTC
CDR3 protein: CASSDDRGPSFYGYTF

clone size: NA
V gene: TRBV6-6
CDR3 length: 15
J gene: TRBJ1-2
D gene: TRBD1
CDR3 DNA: TGTGCCAGCAGTTACTCGGGACAGGGGGGCTATGGCTACACCTTC
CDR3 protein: CASSYSGQGGYGYTF

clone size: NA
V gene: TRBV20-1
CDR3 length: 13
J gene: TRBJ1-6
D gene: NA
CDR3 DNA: TGCAGTGCTAGTCCAGGGCTTAATTCACCCCTCCACTTT
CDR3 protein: CSASPGLNSPLHF

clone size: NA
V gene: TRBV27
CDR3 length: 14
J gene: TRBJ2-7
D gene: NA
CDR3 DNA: TGTGCCAGCAGTTTCTCTCAGGCCTCCTACGAGCAGTACTTC
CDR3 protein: CASSFSQASYEQYF

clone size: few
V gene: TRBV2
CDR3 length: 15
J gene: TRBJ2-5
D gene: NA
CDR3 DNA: TGTGCCAGCAGAAGAAGGACAGTTAGTAAAGAGACCCAGTACTTC
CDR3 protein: CASRRRTVSKETQYF

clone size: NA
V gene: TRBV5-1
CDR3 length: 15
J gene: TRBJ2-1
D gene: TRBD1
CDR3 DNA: TGCGCCAGCAGCCCCCGGGACAGACTATACAATGAGCAGTTCTTC
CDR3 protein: CASSPRDRLYNEQFF

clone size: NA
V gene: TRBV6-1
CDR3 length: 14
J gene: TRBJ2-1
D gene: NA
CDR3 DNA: TGTGCCAGCAGTGAGAGACTCCAAGCACATGAGCAGTTCTTC
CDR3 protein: CASSERLQAHEQFF

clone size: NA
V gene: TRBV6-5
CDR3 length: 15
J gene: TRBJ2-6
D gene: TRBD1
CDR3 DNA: TGTGCCAGCAGTATCGGACAGGCTGGGGCCAACGTCCTGACTTTC
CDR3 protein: CASSIGQAGANVLTF

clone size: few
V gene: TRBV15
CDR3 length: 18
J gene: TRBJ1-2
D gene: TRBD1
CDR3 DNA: TGTGCCACCAGCAGAAAGGCCGGGACAGGGGACCTAGTGGATGGCTACACCTTC
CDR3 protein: CATSRKAGTGDLVDGYTF

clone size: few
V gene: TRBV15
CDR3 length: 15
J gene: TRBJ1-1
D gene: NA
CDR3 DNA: TGTGCCACCAGCCTAGGTAGTACAGGGTTGAAGGAAGCTTTCTTT
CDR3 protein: CATSLGSTGLKEAFF

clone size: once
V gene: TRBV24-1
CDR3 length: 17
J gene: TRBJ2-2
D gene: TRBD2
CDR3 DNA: TGTGCCACCAGTGATTACGAGCGGGGGGCGAACACCGGGGAGCTGTTTTTT
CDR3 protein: CATSDYERGANTGELFF

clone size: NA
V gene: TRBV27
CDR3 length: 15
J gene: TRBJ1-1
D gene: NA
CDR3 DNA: TGTGCCAGCAGTTTAGGAGAGAGAGGAACCACTGAAGCTTTCTTT
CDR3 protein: CASSLGERGTTEAFF

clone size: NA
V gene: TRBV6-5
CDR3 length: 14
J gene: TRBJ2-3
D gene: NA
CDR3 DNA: TGTGCCAGCAGTTGGCGAGACGTAACAGGTACGCAGTATTTT
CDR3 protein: CASSWRDVTGTQYF